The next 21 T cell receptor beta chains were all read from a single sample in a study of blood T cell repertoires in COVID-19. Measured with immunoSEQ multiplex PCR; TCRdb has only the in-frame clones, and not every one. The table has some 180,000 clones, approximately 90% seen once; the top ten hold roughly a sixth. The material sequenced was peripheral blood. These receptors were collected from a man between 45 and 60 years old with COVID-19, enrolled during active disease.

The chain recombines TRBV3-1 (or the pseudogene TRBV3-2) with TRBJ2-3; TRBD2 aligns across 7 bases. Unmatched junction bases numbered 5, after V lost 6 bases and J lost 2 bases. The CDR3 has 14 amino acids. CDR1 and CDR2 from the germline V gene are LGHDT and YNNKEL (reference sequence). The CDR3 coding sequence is TGTGCCAGCAGTCTAAGCGGGGCCACAGATACGCAGTATTTT. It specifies CASSLSGATDTQYF.

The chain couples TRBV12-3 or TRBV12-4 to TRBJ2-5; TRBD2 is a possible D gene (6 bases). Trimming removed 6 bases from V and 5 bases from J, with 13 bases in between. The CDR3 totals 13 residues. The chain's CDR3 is CASSSGSGETQYF. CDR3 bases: TGTGCCAGCAGCTCCGGGAGTGGCGAGACCCAGTACTTC.

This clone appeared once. The CDR3 here is CASSSGGGKTQYF. The CDR3 region has the DNA TGTGCCAGCAGCTCAGGGGGCGGGAAGACCCAGTACTTC. The chain couples TRBV7-2 to TRBJ2-5, with 8 bases matching TRBD1. Trimming removed 4 bases from V and 6 bases from J; junction bases left unmatched: 4. Germline V gene data show CDR1 as SGHTA and CDR2 as FQGNSA. The CDR3 is 13 residues long.

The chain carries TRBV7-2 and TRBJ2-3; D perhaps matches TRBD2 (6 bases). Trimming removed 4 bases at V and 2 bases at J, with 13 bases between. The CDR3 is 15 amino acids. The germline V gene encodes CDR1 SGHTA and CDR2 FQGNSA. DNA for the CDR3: TGTGCCAGCAGCTCACGGGACTTCTTCACAGATACGCAGTATTTT. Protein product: CASSSRDFFTDTQYF.

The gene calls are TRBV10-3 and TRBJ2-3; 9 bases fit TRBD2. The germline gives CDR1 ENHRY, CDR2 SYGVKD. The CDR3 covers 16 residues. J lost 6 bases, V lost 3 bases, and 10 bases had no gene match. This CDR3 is CAISDQAGGRYDTQYF. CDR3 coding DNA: TGTGCCATCAGTGACCAAGCGGGGGGCCGGTATGATACGCAGTATTTT.

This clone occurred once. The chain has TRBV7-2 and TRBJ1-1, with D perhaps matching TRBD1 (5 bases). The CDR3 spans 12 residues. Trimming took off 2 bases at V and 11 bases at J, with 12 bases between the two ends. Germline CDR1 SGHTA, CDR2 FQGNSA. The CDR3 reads CASSLTGGTAFF. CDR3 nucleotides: TGTGCCAGCAGCTTAACCGGGGGGACTGCTTTCTTT.

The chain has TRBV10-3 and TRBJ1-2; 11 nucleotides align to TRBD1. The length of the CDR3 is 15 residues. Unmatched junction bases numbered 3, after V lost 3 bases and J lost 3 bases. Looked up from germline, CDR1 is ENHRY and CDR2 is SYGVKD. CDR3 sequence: CAISDRDRGDYGYTF. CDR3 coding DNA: TGTGCCATCAGTGACCGGGACAGGGGGGACTATGGCTACACCTTC.

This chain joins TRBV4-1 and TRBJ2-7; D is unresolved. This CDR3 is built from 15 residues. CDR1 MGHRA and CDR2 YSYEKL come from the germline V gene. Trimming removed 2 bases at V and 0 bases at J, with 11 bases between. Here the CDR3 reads CASSQQTASSYEQYF. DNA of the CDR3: TGCGCCAGCAGCCAACAAACGGCTAGCTCCTACGAGCAGTACTTC.

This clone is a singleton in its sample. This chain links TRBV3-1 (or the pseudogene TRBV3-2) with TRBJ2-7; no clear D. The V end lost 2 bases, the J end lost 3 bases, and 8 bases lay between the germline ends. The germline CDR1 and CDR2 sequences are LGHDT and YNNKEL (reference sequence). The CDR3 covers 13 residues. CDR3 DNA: TGTGCCAGCAGCCAAAGAGGTTTCTACGAGCAGTACTTC. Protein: CASSQRGFYEQYF.

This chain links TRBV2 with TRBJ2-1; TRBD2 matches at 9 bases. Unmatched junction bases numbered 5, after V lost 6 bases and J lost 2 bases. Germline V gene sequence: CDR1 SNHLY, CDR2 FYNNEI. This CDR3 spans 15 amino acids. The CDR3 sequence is CASSNAGGTYNEQFF. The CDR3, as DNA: TGTGCCAGCAGCAATGCGGGGGGGACCTACAATGAGCAGTTCTTC.

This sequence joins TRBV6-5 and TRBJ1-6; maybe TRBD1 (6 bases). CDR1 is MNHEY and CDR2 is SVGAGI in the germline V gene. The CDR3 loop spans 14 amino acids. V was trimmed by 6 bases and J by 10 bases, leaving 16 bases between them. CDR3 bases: TGTGCCAGCAGCGAGGAAACAGGGTTATCACCCCTCCACTTT. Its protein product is CASSEETGLSPLHF.

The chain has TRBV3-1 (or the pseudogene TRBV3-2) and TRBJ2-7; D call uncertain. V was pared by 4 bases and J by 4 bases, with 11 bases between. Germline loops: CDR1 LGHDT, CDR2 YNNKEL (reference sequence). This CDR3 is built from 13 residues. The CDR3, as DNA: TGTGCCAGCAGCCGACAACTTAGTTACGAGCAGTACTTC. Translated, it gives CASSRQLSYEQYF.

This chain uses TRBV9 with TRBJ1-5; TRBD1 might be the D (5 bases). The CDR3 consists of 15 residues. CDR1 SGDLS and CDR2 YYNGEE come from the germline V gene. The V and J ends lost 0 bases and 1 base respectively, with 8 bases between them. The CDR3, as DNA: TGTGCCAGCAGCGTAGAAGGGGTGAGCAATCAGCCCCAGCATTTT. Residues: CASSVEGVSNQPQHF.

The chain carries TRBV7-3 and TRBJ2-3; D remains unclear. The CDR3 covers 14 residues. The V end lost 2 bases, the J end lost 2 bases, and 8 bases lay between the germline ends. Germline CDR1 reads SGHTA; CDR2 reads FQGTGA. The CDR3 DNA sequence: TGTGCCAGCAGCTTAGATCCGGTCACAGATACGCAGTATTTT. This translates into CASSLDPVTDTQYF.

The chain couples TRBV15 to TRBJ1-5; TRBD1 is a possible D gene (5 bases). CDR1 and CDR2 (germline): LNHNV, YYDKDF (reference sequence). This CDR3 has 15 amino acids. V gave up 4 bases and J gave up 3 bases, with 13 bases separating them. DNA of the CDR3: TGTGCCACCAGCACCCCCGGGGGGGTCAATCAGCCCCAGCATTTT. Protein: CATSTPGGVNQPQHF.

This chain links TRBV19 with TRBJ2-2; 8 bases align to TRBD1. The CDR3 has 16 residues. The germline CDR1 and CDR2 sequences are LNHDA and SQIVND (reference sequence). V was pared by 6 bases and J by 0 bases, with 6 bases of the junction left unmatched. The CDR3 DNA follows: TGTGCCAGTAGGCCTAACAGGGGGACGAACACCGGGGAGCTGTTTTTT. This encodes CASRPNRGTNTGELFF. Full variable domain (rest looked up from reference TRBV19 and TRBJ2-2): DGGITQSPKYLFRKEGQNVTLSCEQNLNHDAMYWYRQDPGQGLRLIYYSQIVNDFQKGDIAEGYSVSREKKESFPLTVTSAQKNPTAFYLCASRPNRGTNTGELFFGEGSRLTVL.

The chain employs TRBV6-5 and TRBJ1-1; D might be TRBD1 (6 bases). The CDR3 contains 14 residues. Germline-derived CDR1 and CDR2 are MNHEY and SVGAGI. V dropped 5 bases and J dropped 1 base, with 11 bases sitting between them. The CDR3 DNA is TGTGCCAGCAGTCTACAGGGCTGGAACACTGAAGCTTTCTTT. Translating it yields CASSLQGWNTEAFF.

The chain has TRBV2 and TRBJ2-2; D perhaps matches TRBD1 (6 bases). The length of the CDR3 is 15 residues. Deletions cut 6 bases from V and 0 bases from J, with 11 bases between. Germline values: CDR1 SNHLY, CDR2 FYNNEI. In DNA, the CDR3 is TGTGCCAGCAGGCCCGGGACATCGAACACCGGGGAGCTGTTTTTT. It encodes CASRPGTSNTGELFF.

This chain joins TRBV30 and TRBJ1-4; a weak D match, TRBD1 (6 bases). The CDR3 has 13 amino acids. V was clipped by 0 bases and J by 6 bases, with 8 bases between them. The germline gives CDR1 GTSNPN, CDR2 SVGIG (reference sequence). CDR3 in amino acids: CAWSVQGDEKLFF. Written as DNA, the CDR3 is TGTGCCTGGAGTGTACAGGGTGATGAAAAACTGTTTTTT.

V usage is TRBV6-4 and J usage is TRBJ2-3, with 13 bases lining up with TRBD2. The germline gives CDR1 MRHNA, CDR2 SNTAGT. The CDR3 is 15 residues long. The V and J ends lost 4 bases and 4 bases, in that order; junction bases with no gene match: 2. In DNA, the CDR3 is TGTGCCAGCAGTGCACTAGCGGGAGGGCCAGATACGCAGTATTTT. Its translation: CASSALAGGPDTQYF.

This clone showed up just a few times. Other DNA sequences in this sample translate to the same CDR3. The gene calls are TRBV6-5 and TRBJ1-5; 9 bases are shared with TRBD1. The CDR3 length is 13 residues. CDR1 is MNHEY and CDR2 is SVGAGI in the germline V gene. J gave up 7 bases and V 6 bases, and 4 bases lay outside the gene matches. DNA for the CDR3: TGTGCCAGCAGGGACAGGGGTGGACAGCCCCAGCATTTT. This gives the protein CASRDRGGQPQHF.